This T cell receptor (beta chain) was recorded in a study of T cell changes during pregnancy in multiple sclerosis. This CDR3 contains 13 residues. V lost 2 bases, J lost 3 bases, and 8 bases lay in between. Germline values: CDR1 MNHNY, CDR2 SVGAGI (reference sequence). Sequencing used immunoSEQ multiplex PCR; TCRdb keeps in-frame clones, though not all of them. The repertoire holds about 87,000 clones, with 93% as singletons. The sequenced sample was peripheral blood, obtained in the third trimester of pregnancy. The receptor comes from a female donor in good health, enrolled as a control in a pregnancy study. J is TRBJ2-7 and V is TRBV6-6; perhaps TRBD1 as D (6 bases). This CDR3 is CASSYGQNYEQYF. CDR3 in DNA: TGTGCCAGCAGTTACGGACAGAACTACGAGCAGTACTTC.